The rows below give T cell receptor beta chains drawn from one sample of a study of shared clonotypes between healthy human individuals. Profiling relied on immunoSEQ multiplex PCR, and the TCRdb table lists in-frame clones only, not all of them. The table has about 1.5 million clones, around 98% seen once. Sequencing was performed on naive CD4+ T cells sorted from blood. The origin of the receptors is a man aged 30 to 45 in good health. Both conserved end residues are part of each CDR3. The order of the fields is J gene, V gene, D gene, CDR3 DNA, CDR3 protein. The D gene is left open where the match is weak.

>TRBJ2-7|TRBV6-5|TRBD2
TGTGCCAGCAGGGGAGCTAGCGGGAGGGCCTACGAGCAGTACTTC
CASRGASGRAYEQYF
>TRBJ2-2|TRBV28|.
TGTGCCAGCAGTTTGCGGCCCCACCCCGGGGAGCTGTTTTTT
CASSLRPHPGELFF
>TRBJ1-1|TRBV7-2|.
TGTGCCAGCAGCTTAAAGGGTATGTTATCTGAAGCTTTCTTT
CASSLKGMLSEAFF
>TRBJ2-3|TRBV14|.
TGTGCCAGCAGCCAAGGTCGGGGAAGATCTCTTAGCACAGATACGCAGTATTTT
CASSQGRGRSLSTDTQYF
>TRBJ2-7|TRBV30|TRBD2
TGTGCCGGAAATGCGGGGGTCCTCTCGGACGAGCAGTACTTC
CAGNAGVLSDEQYF
>TRBJ2-1|TRBV9|TRBD2
TGTGCCAGCACCGAGGCTAGCGGGGATCTTTCCTACAATGAGCAGTTCTTC
CASTEASGDLSYNEQFF
>TRBJ2-2|TRBV9|TRBD2
TGTGCCAGCAGCGTAGCACTAGCGGGAGTTAACACCGGGGAGCTGTTTTTT
CASSVALAGVNTGELFF
>TRBJ2-3|TRBV21-1|.
TGTGCCAGCAGCAAGTTTGCGGGTCTAGCGGGAGTGGGCACAGATACGCAGTATTTT
CASSKFAGLAGVGTDTQYF
>TRBJ2-1|TRBV5-1|.
TGCGCCAGCAGCTTGGACTCTACAGCCTACAATGAGCAGTTCTTC
CASSLDSTAYNEQFF
>TRBJ2-1|TRBV5-1|TRBD2
TGCGCCAGCAGCATCGGACTAGCGGGAGATCTCAATGAGCAGTTCTTC
CASSIGLAGDLNEQFF
>TRBJ1-4|TRBV28|TRBD1
TGTGCCAGCAGTGGTCCGACAGGGAGCAATGAAAAACTGTTTTTT
CASSGPTGSNEKLFF
>TRBJ2-7|TRBV28|TRBD2
TGTGCCAGCAGTCGAAGGACTAGCGGGAACTACGAGCAGTACTTC
CASSRRTSGNYEQYF
>TRBJ1-1|TRBV28|.
TGTGCCAGCAGTGCTTCGGTCGAGAACGAAATCTTT
CASSASVENEIF
>TRBJ2-6|TRBV18|.
TGTGCCAGCTCACAAATAAGTAGCAACTCTGGGGCCAACGTCCTGACTTTC
CASSQISSNSGANVLTF
>TRBJ1-1|TRBV4-3|TRBD1
TGCGCCAGCAGCCAAGACTACAGTTACGCAGGGGGCACTGAAGCTTTCTTT
CASSQDYSYAGGTEAFF
>TRBJ2-2|TRBV5-4|.
TGTGCCAGCAGCTTGGGTATCAGCAATACGAACACCGGGGAGCTGTTTTTT
CASSLGISNTNTGELFF
>TRBJ2-1|TRBV5-6|.
TGTGCCAGCAGCTTGATCAGAGGGCGGGATAATGAGCAGTTCTTC
CASSLIRGRDNEQFF